The rows below give T cell receptor beta chains drawn from one sample of a study of post-analysis software for immune sequencing data. TCRdb independently ran MiXCR on the PCR reads; one entry per CDR3 protein. Of fewer than 900,000 distinct CDR3 sequences listed, more than 45% are singletons. The sample taken for sequencing was blood. These receptors were taken from a girl aged 5 to 17 with multiple sclerosis. Each CDR3 is given with its conserved first and last residue. Each record gives: clone size, V gene, D gene, J gene, CDR3 DNA, CDR3 protein. The D gene is left open where the match is weak. For some rows the clone size is stated as once, few or many, or as a class when expanded; others skip it.

>NA|TRBV7-2|NA|TRBJ2-3
TGTGCCAGCAGCTTTCTCGCGTCCACAGATACGCAGTATTTT
CASSFLASTDTQYF
>NA|TRBV7-8|NA|TRBJ2-7
TGTGCCAGCAGCTTAGAGGCGGGGCCCCCTTCCTACGAGCAGTACTTC
CASSLEAGPPSYEQYF
>few|TRBV12-3/TRBV12-4|NA|TRBJ1-2
TGTGCCAGCAGTTTTGGTCGAAGCAGGGATGGCTACACCTTC
CASSFGRSRDGYTF
>once|TRBV4-3|TRBD2|TRBJ2-5
TGCGCCAGCAGCCAACTCTCTACCCGACTAGCGCCCCAAGAGACCCAGTACTTC
CASSQLSTRLAPQETQYF
>NA|TRBV7-2|NA|TRBJ2-3
TGTGCCAGCAGCTGGACAGTTCGGGGCACAGATACGCGGTATTTT
CASSWTVRGTDTRYF
>NA|TRBV7-9|NA|TRBJ1-3
TGTGCCAGCAGCACAGAAAACTCTGGAAACACCATATATTTT
CASSTENSGNTIYF
>NA|TRBV12-3/TRBV12-4|TRBD2|TRBJ2-1
TGTGCCAGCAGTTTAGCTCGGACTAGCGGCCATTACAATGAGCAGTTCTTC
CASSLARTSGHYNEQFF
>NA|TRBV15|NA|TRBJ2-7
TGTGCCACCAGCAGAGATATAGGGAGCTCCTACGAGCAGTACTTC
CATSRDIGSSYEQYF
>NA|TRBV10-3|NA|TRBJ1-6
TGTGCCATCAGTGAATTCGACAGCCCGGGATATAATTCACCCCTCCACTTT
CAISEFDSPGYNSPLHF
>NA|TRBV20-1|NA|TRBJ2-1
TGCAGTGCTACGAGGGGTGAGCAGTTCTTC
CSATRGEQFF
>NA|TRBV7-9|TRBD1|TRBJ2-6
TGTGCCAGCAGTAGACAGGGAAGGGTTACTGGGGCCAACGTCCTGACTTTC
CASSRQGRVTGANVLTF
>NA|TRBV6-5|NA|TRBJ2-5
TGTGCCAGCAGCCTCCTGAGACAGACATCTCAAGAGACCCAGTACTTC
CASSLLRQTSQETQYF
>NA|TRBV6-5|TRBD2|TRBJ2-7
TGTGCCAGCAGTTACCCGAGCACTAGCGGGTCGAGCAGGGCCTACGAGCAGTACTTC
CASSYPSTSGSSRAYEQYF
>NA|TRBV5-1|NA|TRBJ2-1
TGCGCCAGCGTGCCGGGACTTTCCTACAATGAGCAGTTCTTC
CASVPGLSYNEQFF
>few|TRBV24-1|NA|TRBJ2-1
TGTGCCACCAGTGATGCCCCAGGGATACTCTCCTACAATGAGCAGTTCTTC
CATSDAPGILSYNEQFF
>NA|TRBV13|TRBD1|TRBJ1-2
TGTGCCAGCAGCGGGACAGGGACCTATGGCTACACCTTC
CASSGTGTYGYTF
>NA|TRBV3-1|NA|TRBJ2-7
TGTGCCAGCAGCCATAGGCCCTCCTACGAGCAGTACTTC
CASSHRPSYEQYF
>NA|TRBV2|NA|TRBJ2-5
TGTGCCAGCAAACGGGAGATCCAAGAGACCCAGTACTTC
CASKREIQETQYF
>NA|TRBV7-7|NA|TRBJ2-7
TGTGCTAGCAGCTTTCGGACGCCCTCCTACGAGCAGTACTTC
CASSFRTPSYEQYF
>NA|TRBV24-1|NA|TRBJ2-1
TGTGCCACCAGTGATGAGTGGGGGTCTCTCTACAATGAGCAGTTCTTC
CATSDEWGSLYNEQFF
>NA|TRBV25-1|TRBD1|TRBJ2-2
TGTGCCAGCGGCCACAGGGGGACCGGGGAGCTGTTTTTT
CASGHRGTGELFF
>few|TRBV12-3/TRBV12-4|TRBD2|TRBJ2-7
TGTGCCAGCAGTTTCGGCGGGAGGGCCCTCTACGAGCAGTACTTC
CASSFGGRALYEQYF
>NA|TRBV6-1|TRBD1|TRBJ2-5
TGTGCCAGCCGGGACAGGGGTATGGAGACCCAGTACTTC
CASRDRGMETQYF
>NA|TRBV7-2|TRBD2|TRBJ2-1
TGTGCCAGCAGGTTCGGACTAGCGGGAGTCCCAGGCAATGAGCAGTTCTTC
CASRFGLAGVPGNEQFF
>NA|TRBV11-1|TRBD2|TRBJ2-4
TGTGCCAGCAGCTTAGCGCTCCCACTATCTACTAGCGGGAGGGAGGCCAAAAACATTCAGTACTTC
CASSLALPLSTSGREAKNIQYF
>NA|TRBV12-3/TRBV12-4|TRBD2|TRBJ2-1
TGTGCCAGCAGTTTAAAACTAGCGGGAGACAATGAGCAGTTCTTC
CASSLKLAGDNEQFF
>once|TRBV3-1|TRBD1|TRBJ2-5
TGTGCCAGCAGCCAGACAGGGTTCTCCCAAGAGACCCAGTACTTC
CASSQTGFSQETQYF
>NA|TRBV6-1|NA|TRBJ2-4
TGTGCCAGCAGTGAAGGGGGTACACAAAACATTCAGTACTTC
CASSEGGTQNIQYF
>NA|TRBV20-1|TRBD2|TRBJ2-7
TGCAGTGCTCAGAGGGCCGGGACTAGCGGGAGGCACGAGCAGTACTTC
CSAQRAGTSGRHEQYF
>NA|TRBV18|NA|TRBJ2-5
TGTGCCAGCTCACCGCTGACAGGAGGGAAGACCCAGTACTTC
CASSPLTGGKTQYF
>NA|TRBV27|TRBD1|TRBJ1-2
TGTGCCAGCAGTTTATCAGGGGGCTGGGCGGGGAGCTACACCTTC
CASSLSGGWAGSYTF
>NA|TRBV5-4|TRBD2|TRBJ2-3
TGTGCCAGCAGCTTGAGGCTCGGGACTAGCTCCGCTGATACGCAGTATTTT
CASSLRLGTSSADTQYF
>few|TRBV4-2|TRBD2|TRBJ2-4
TGTGCCAGCAGCCGGGGCACTAGCGGGACGCTAGCCAAAAACATTCAGTACTTC
CASSRGTSGTLAKNIQYF
>NA|TRBV27|TRBD1|TRBJ1-5
TGTGCCAGCAGTCGAGGGGGCTATTGGCCCCAGCATTTT
CASSRGGYWPQHF
>NA|TRBV11-1|NA|TRBJ2-1
TGTGCCAGCAGCCTCGGCCATGCCAATGAGCAGTTCTTC
CASSLGHANEQFF
>NA|TRBV13|NA|TRBJ2-1
TGTGCCAGCAGCCTCCAAAGGACGGTGAGCTCCTACAATGAGCAGTTCTTC
CASSLQRTVSSYNEQFF